In this sample, the clone carrying this TCR beta chain turned up a few times. Its antigen is currently unknown. The sample belongs to a study of immune cell composition in non-small cell lung cancer. The method was immunoSEQ multiplex PCR; TCRdb's version includes in-frame clones alone and lacks a portion of them. The data show almost 7,000 clones, roughly 70% seen once. Genomic DNA came from frozen unsorted single-cell suspensions. Broader study findings: Shared sequences between tumour-reactive and dominant in vivo clones were not proven. Adenocarcinomas with higher top tumour-associated clone frequency had more reactive TILs. Squamous carcinomas (approximately 80%) more often had tumour-associated clones >0.5% than adenocarcinomas (around 33%).

The clonotype originates from a human donor with non-small cell lung cancer. Sample: lung tumor tissue.

The CDR3 sequence is CASSLGVFGGHLGYGYTF. The CDR3 region has the DNA TGCGCCAGCAGCTTGGGGGTTTTTGGAGGGCATTTGGGTTATGGCTACACCTTC. The V gene is TRBV5-1, the J gene TRBJ1-2, with unresolved D. The CDR3 is 18 amino acids. The V end was cut by 0 bases, the J end by 5 bases, with 23 bases between. Germline V CDR1 and CDR2: SGHRS, YFSETQ.